This section outlines one T cell receptor beta chain sequence together with its context. Its antigen is as yet unknown. Germline V gives CDR1 SQVTM, CDR2 ANQGSEA. The CDR3 has 15 amino acids. Germline trimming cut 6 bases from V and 0 bases from J; bases unmatched to any gene: 6. The data were obtained in a study of PD-1 blockade in classical Hodgkin lymphoma. Autologous stem cell transplantation was followed by relapse in every patient, and brentuximab vedotin exposure varied. Using immunoSEQ multiplex PCR, the repertoire was profiled, and TCRdb retains in-frame clones only, with some absent. This table holds tens of thousands of clones, over 60% found once. The study's findings and limits: Researchers reported that CD4+ TCR diversity, though not CD8+, rose significantly by C4D1.

The clonotype comes from a human donor with classical Hodgkin lymphoma. The input for sequencing was peripheral blood mononuclear cells (PBMCs), taken before the second cycle of nivolumab. This rearrangement joins TRBV29-1 to TRBJ2-1, with 9 bases matching TRBD2. DNA for the CDR3: TGCAGCGTCACCCAGACTAGCGGCTCCTACAATGAGCAGTTCTTC. Amino acids: CSVTQTSGSYNEQFF.